One T cell receptor (beta chain) is described in this entry. Its matching antigen is unknown. The data were obtained in a study of PD-L1 blockade in urothelial cancer. Study overall: From 2014, patients received atezolizumab, given as 1,200 mg intravenously every 3 weeks. T cells numbered a median of approximately 140,000 in the blood samples. Findings of the study overall: The study found that durable-benefit patients expanded tumor-associated blood clones more at 3 weeks.

Sample numbers ranged from 1 to 8 per patient, encompassing pretreatment and on-treatment collections. Trimming removed 0 bases at V and 4 bases at J, with 16 bases between. The germline V gene encodes CDR1 KGHSH and CDR2 LQKENI. The CDR3 totals 16 residues. The protocol was immunoSEQ multiplex PCR, while the TCRdb copy is restricted to in-frame clones and leaves out a portion. This sample has around 30,000 clones; 65% to 90% occur once, and the top ten carry around 2%. The receptor was derived from a man aged 50-60 years with urothelial cancer. The chain couples TRBV18 to TRBJ2-7; possibly TRBD2 for D (7 bases). The sequencing used PBMCs, collected around atezolizumab (anti-PD-L1) treatment. The CDR3 sequence is CASSPPGGLSQYEQYF. The CDR3 DNA follows: TGTGCCAGCTCACCACCGGGGGGGCTGAGCCAATACGAGCAGTACTTC.